The clone carrying this T cell receptor beta chain was counted between two and nine times. Its antigen remains unknown. This sample is part of a study of T cell repertoires in cytomegalovirus infection. At the level of the study: The authors used CMV epitopes that were HLA-C-restricted (recently identified) and HLA-B-restricted (well studied). Both CMV infection and a matching HLA type were indicated by public TCR beta signatures. Study observations and caveats: HLA-C-restricted TCR beta clonotypes specific for CMV led the ex vivo response. Based on cumulative public TCR beta family frequency, carriers of CMV plus the relevant HLA were identified.

Germline V CDR1 and CDR2: DFQATT, SNEGSKA (reference sequence). V lost 7 bases to trimming and J lost 7 bases, with 20 bases between them. The CDR3 consists of 14 residues. Each CDR3 protein is one row after TCRdb ran MiXCR on the reads. The sample lists about 570,000 distinct CDR3 sequences, around 40% occurring once. Source: cultured PBMCs, taken from culture after CMV antigen stimulation. V gene TRBV20-1 combines with J gene TRBJ2-1; D assignment may be TRBD1 or TRBD2 (5 bases each). This clonotype was sampled from a human donor in good health (CMV status not recorded). Some clones in this sample may be carry-over from other donors' samples. CDR3 DNA sequence: TGCAGTGGCCCGGGACCTCGCCTTACGAATGAGCAGTTCTTC. Its protein is CSGPGPRLTNEQFF.